The present entry profiles one T cell receptor beta chain with its context. The source of the sample is a study of blood T cell repertoires in COVID-19. Study in general: In each case, the material was cDNA or gDNA derived from T cells, B-cell-depleted T cells, or PBMCs.

Membership in each cohort depended on participant-reported clinical history. Each recovered donor of Cohort 3 presented with two negative PCRs, clearance, or symptom resolution. The length of the CDR3 is 16 residues. Germline loops: CDR1 MGHRA, CDR2 YSYEKL. The V segment lost 2 bases and the J segment 4 bases; nucleotides outside the gene matches: 9. Original processing notes: Nucleated cell number was recorded as an estimate derived from reference gene primer amplification. Generated by immunoSEQ multiplex PCR, the TCRdb table keeps only in-frame clones and is missing some. Clone size and V and J calls were adopted from that table, with D and trimming inferred from the DNA. The repertoire consists of approximately 240,000 clones, with around nine tenths occurring once and the leading ten covering less than 2.5%.

The source material was PBMCs or T cells enriched from blood (not recorded which). The TCR comes from a woman aged 18-35 years who had recovered from COVID-19. This rearrangement joins TRBV4-1 to TRBJ1-2, with 8 bases lining up with TRBD1. DNA for the CDR3: TGCGCCAGCAGCCAACGAACAGGGGGTGTTAGCTATGGCTACACCTTC. Its translation: CASSQRTGGVSYGYTF.